These T cell receptor beta chains were read from a single sample in a study of shared clonotypes between healthy human individuals. The data were produced by immunoSEQ multiplex PCR, yet TCRdb's version contains in-frame clones alone and is incomplete. The profile shows approximately 1.4 million clones, 95% to 99% of them singletons. What was sequenced was naive CD4+ T cells sorted from blood. All receptors come from a man under 40 in good health. CDR3s include the opening cysteine and the closing phenylalanine or tryptophan. A D gene is named only where the DNA matches it firmly. Size is stated for part of the rows, as once, few or many counts, or as a class when the clone is expanded.

V gene	D gene	clone size	J gene	CDR3 protein	CDR3 DNA
TRBV27	TRBD1	-	TRBJ2-3	CASSQLWTGGTDTQYF	TGTGCCAGCAGTCAACTTTGGACAGGGGGCACAGATACGCAGTATTTT
TRBV27	-	-	TRBJ2-7	CASSLRRGHYEQYF	TGTGCCAGCAGTTTAAGGCGGGGCCACTACGAGCAGTACTTC
TRBV5-1	-	-	TRBJ2-5	CASSLAQVQETQYF	TGCGCCAGCAGCTTGGCACAGGTACAAGAGACCCAGTACTTC
TRBV6-6	-	once	TRBJ1-1	CASSYDRSRREAFF	TGTGCCAGCAGTTATGACAGGTCAAGAAGGGAAGCTTTCTTT
TRBV19	-	-	TRBJ2-2	CASSIRAVNTGELFF	TGTGCCAGTAGTATTCGAGCGGTGAACACCGGGGAGCTGTTTTTT
TRBV13	-	-	TRBJ2-7	CASRILGTSYEQYF	TGTGCCAGCCGAATATTAGGGACATCCTACGAGCAGTACTTC
TRBV19	-	-	TRBJ2-7	CASSGRDLTYEQYF	TGTGCCAGTAGTGGCCGGGACTTGACCTACGAGCAGTACTTC
TRBV25-1	TRBD1	once	TRBJ2-3	CASSATGAVTDTQYF	TGTGCCAGCAGCGCGACAGGGGCCGTCACAGATACGCAGTATTTT
TRBV11-2	TRBD1	-	TRBJ1-1	CASSLLPPHRGPTEAFF	TGTGCCAGCAGCTTACTGCCGCCGCACAGGGGGCCCACTGAAGCTTTCTTT
TRBV5-5	-	-	TRBJ2-5	CASSLEAQAQYF	TGTGCCAGCAGCTTGGAGGCACAGGCCCAGTACTTC
TRBV18	-	-	TRBJ2-6	CASSPDTTGANVLTF	TGTGCCAGCTCACCAGATACGACTGGGGCCAACGTCCTGACTTTC
TRBV27	-	-	TRBJ2-1	CASSPTTSSYNEQFF	TGTGCCAGCAGCCCGACGACGAGCTCCTACAATGAGCAGTTCTTC
TRBV5-1	TRBD1	-	TRBJ1-1	CASSSTGGYGEAFF	TGCGCCAGCAGCTCCACAGGGGGTTACGGTGAAGCTTTCTTT
TRBV19	-	once	TRBJ2-6	CASSSLGFSGANVLTF	TGTGCCAGTAGCAGCCTAGGGTTCTCTGGGGCCAACGTCCTGACTTTC
TRBV7-6	TRBD2	-	TRBJ2-1	CASSPSGRGLDEQFF	TGTGCCAGCAGTCCTAGCGGGAGGGGTCTAGATGAGCAGTTCTTC
TRBV7-2	-	-	TRBJ1-1	CASSLVRDTEAFF	TGTGCCAGCAGCTTAGTAAGGGACACTGAAGCTTTCTTT
TRBV6-4	TRBD1	-	TRBJ2-1	CASSDSDRKKEQFF	TGTGCCAGCAGTGACTCGGACAGGAAAAAGGAGCAGTTCTTC
TRBV11-2	TRBD2	-	TRBJ2-7	CASSFFEAGDTYEQYF	TGTGCCAGCAGCTTTTTCGAAGCGGGAGACACCTACGAGCAGTACTTC
TRBV7-2	-	-	TRBJ2-7	CASSLLPGNYEQYF	TGTGCCAGCAGCTTATTGCCGGGGAACTACGAGCAGTACTTC
TRBV5-4	TRBD1	-	TRBJ2-2	CASSNTGTVNTGELFF	TGTGCCAGCAGCAACACCGGGACAGTGAACACCGGGGAGCTGTTTTTT
TRBV5-1	TRBD1	-	TRBJ1-1	CASSPRRTGDDTEAFF	TGCGCCAGCAGCCCGAGGCGGACAGGGGACGACACTGAAGCTTTCTTT
TRBV15	-	-	TRBJ1-3	CATSTPMRGVSTGSGNTIYF	TGTGCCACCAGCACCCCCATGCGGGGAGTGTCCACAGGCTCTGGAAACACCATATATTTT
TRBV4-1	-	once	TRBJ2-3	CASRATGISTDTQYF	TGCGCCAGCAGAGCAACAGGGATAAGCACAGATACGCAGTATTTT
TRBV6-5	TRBD1	-	TRBJ2-7	CASRRQGLEQYF	TGTGCCAGCAGACGACAGGGGCTAGAGCAGTACTTC
TRBV18	TRBD1	-	TRBJ1-1	CASSPTGSGTEAFF	TGTGCCAGCTCACCGACAGGGTCGGGCACTGAAGCTTTCTTT
TRBV6-6	-	-	TRBJ1-1	CASSTPPNRGTEAFF	TGTGCCAGCAGCACACCCCCTAACCGGGGAACTGAAGCTTTCTTT
TRBV5-4	-	-	TRBJ2-3	CASSLRDATQYF	TGTGCCAGCAGCTTGAGGGACGCTACGCAGTATTTT
TRBV30	TRBD2	once	TRBJ2-5	CAWTGTRETQYF	TGTGCCTGGACTGGGACTAGAGAGACCCAGTACTTC
TRBV28	-	-	TRBJ2-7	CASSLTFYEQYF	TGTGCCAGCAGTTTAACATTCTACGAGCAGTACTTC
TRBV7-2	-	once	TRBJ2-7	CASSFLANTYEQYF	TGTGCCAGCAGCTTCCTCGCTAACACCTACGAGCAGTACTTC
TRBV27	-	-	TRBJ2-7	CASGYYRSYEQYF	TGTGCCAGCGGATACTACAGGTCCTACGAGCAGTACTTC
TRBV9	-	-	TRBJ2-2	CASSVSGTGELFF	TGTGCCAGCAGCGTATCGGGTACCGGGGAGCTGTTTTTT
TRBV2	-	-	TRBJ1-3	CASSERQPSGNTIYF	TGTGCCAGCAGTGAACGACAGCCATCTGGAAACACCATATATTTT
TRBV19	TRBD1	-	TRBJ2-6	CASSTTGTGTGANVLTF	TGTGCCAGTAGTACAACCGGGACAGGGACTGGGGCCAACGTCCTGACTTTC
TRBV21-1	-	-	TRBJ2-1	CASSAHSGLQFF	TGTGCCAGCAGCGCTCATTCCGGGCTGCAGTTCTTC
TRBV2	TRBD2	-	TRBJ2-3	CASIRLAGRTDTQYF	TGTGCCAGCATAAGACTAGCGGGGCGCACAGATACGCAGTATTTT
TRBV4-3	TRBD1	-	TRBJ2-7	CASSQDGRTGSYEQYF	TGCGCCAGCAGCCAAGATGGACGGACAGGGTCCTACGAGCAGTACTTC
TRBV9	-	-	TRBJ1-3	CASSVGGNTIYF	TGTGCCAGCAGCGTCGGTGGAAACACCATATATTTT
TRBV15	TRBD1	-	TRBJ1-2	CAPHTPDETGVHGYTF	TGTGCCCCACACACGCCCGATGAGACAGGGGTCCATGGCTACACCTTC
TRBV14	-	-	TRBJ2-7	CASSQGRGTHSYEQYF	TGTGCCAGCAGCCAAGGACGCGGGACTCACTCCTACGAGCAGTACTTC
TRBV6-1	-	-	TRBJ1-1	CASSEGSRSNTEAFF	TGTGCCAGCAGTGAAGGATCCCGGTCGAACACTGAAGCTTTCTTT
TRBV18	-	-	TRBJ2-1	CASSPLSPRGPPMYNEQFF	TGTGCCAGCTCACCCTTATCACCACGGGGCCCTCCTATGTACAATGAGCAGTTCTTC
TRBV5-4	-	once	TRBJ2-7	CASSLAGSLEQYF	TGTGCCAGCAGCTTGGCCGGTTCCCTCGAGCAGTACTTC
TRBV28	TRBD2	-	TRBJ2-7	CASSLPDGRYEQYF	TGTGCCAGCAGTTTACCCGACGGGAGGTACGAGCAGTACTTC
TRBV6-5	-	-	TRBJ1-1	CASTESRGNTEAFF	TGTGCCAGCACCGAAAGTCGGGGAAACACTGAAGCTTTCTTT
TRBV2	TRBD2	-	TRBJ2-3	CASKTSGSTDTQYF	TGTGCCAGCAAGACTAGCGGGAGCACAGATACGCAGTATTTT
TRBV18	-	-	TRBJ1-4	CASSRGPNEKLFF	TGTGCCAGCTCACGGGGACCCAATGAAAAACTGTTTTTT
TRBV2	-	-	TRBJ2-3	CASRETDHTDTQYF	TGTGCCAGCAGGGAGACGGACCACACAGATACGCAGTATTTT
TRBV9	-	-	TRBJ2-3	CASSLERRGRDDTQYF	TGTGCCAGCAGCCTAGAGCGTAGGGGCCGAGACGATACGCAGTATTTT
TRBV5-5	-	-	TRBJ1-5	CASSLWHGQPQHF	TGTGCCAGCAGCTTATGGCACGGTCAGCCCCAGCATTTT
TRBV5-1	-	-	TRBJ1-3	CASSLTGDNTIYF	TGCGCCAGCAGCTTAACTGGGGACAACACCATATATTTT
TRBV19	-	-	TRBJ2-1	CASSHRGFNEQFF	TGTGCCAGTAGTCACCGAGGCTTTAATGAGCAGTTCTTC
TRBV6-1	TRBD1	-	TRBJ1-1	CATLGTVGTEAFF	TGTGCCACTCTTGGGACAGTCGGCACTGAAGCTTTCTTT
TRBV4-2	TRBD1	-	TRBJ1-5	CASSQDRQGDQPQHF	TGTGCCAGCAGCCAAGATCGACAGGGCGATCAGCCCCAGCATTTT
TRBV9	-	-	TRBJ2-1	CASSVAPHNEQFF	TGTGCCAGCAGCGTAGCGCCACACAATGAGCAGTTCTTC
TRBV27	TRBD2	-	TRBJ2-1	CASSPWTSGRASNEQFF	TGTGCCAGCAGTCCCTGGACTAGCGGGAGGGCCTCCAATGAGCAGTTCTTC
TRBV7-9	-	once	TRBJ1-1	CASSFTGRGSEAFF	TGTGCCAGCAGCTTCACCGGCAGGGGCTCTGAAGCTTTCTTT
TRBV14	TRBD2	once	TRBJ2-2	CASRIAGVNTGELFF	TGTGCCAGCAGAATAGCGGGAGTGAACACCGGGGAGCTGTTTTTT
TRBV11-2	-	-	TRBJ2-3	CASSLDFRSFMYF	TGTGCCAGCAGCTTAGATTTCAGGAGCTTTATGTATTTT